This TCR beta chain was sequenced for a study of human T cells and chemical hapten exposure. Noted time point: healthy volunteer bleed at 6 weeks. Unseparated into fractions, whole blood served as the source from which total RNA was extracted. MiXCR, run by TCRdb on the RACE reads, gives a single entry per CDR3 protein. This sample has some 65,000 distinct CDR3 sequences, with 5.5% to 7.5% found just once. This clonotype was seen many times. V gave up 6 bases and J gave up 1 base, with 18 bases separating them. This CDR3 is 16 amino acids long. Germline V gives CDR1 MNHEY, CDR2 SVGAGI. Sequencing was carried out using whole blood. The chain employs TRBV6-5 and TRBJ1-1, with D possibly being TRBD1 (5 bases). The sequence came from a female donor in good health. Some clones in this sample may be carry-over from other donors' samples. As DNA, the CDR3 is TGTGCCAGCAGGCCCAAGAACACTAGGGGGAACACTGAAGCTTTCTTT. Protein sequence: CASRPKNTRGNTEAFF.